This TCR beta chain stems from a study of cytomegalovirus exposure and HLA in healthy donors. Points from the study as a whole: Across donors, most TCRs were seen rarely, yet some public ones were widespread. The analysis excluded some indistinguishable V segments, including TRBV6-2 and TRBV6-3. The study reported that TCR beta sequences accurately predicted HLA-A and HLA-B alleles in most subjects.

Comment on this clone: What it binds is not known.

PCR used 60 Vbeta primers and 13 Jbeta primers. Clones were read by immunoSEQ multiplex PCR, and TCRdb kept only the in-frame ones, dropping some. The table has some 130,000 clones, roughly three quarters seen once. All donors participated as healthy donors of bone marrow. The CDR3 is made up of 13 amino acids. V was pared by 5 bases and J by 5 bases, with 7 bases of the junction left unmatched. CDR1 is SQVTM, CDR2 ANQGSEA, per germline. Sequenced: PBMCs. The chain combines TRBV29-1 with TRBJ2-7; 9 nucleotides match TRBD1. This receptor was obtained from a man aged 25 to 45 in good health and CMV-seronegative. The CDR3 sequence: CSVIGTGTHEQYF. In DNA form, the CDR3 reads TGCAGCGTTATAGGGACAGGGACCCACGAGCAGTACTTC.